This TCR beta chain was profiled in a study of blood T cells in healthy people across ages. A word on this clonotype: What it recognizes is unknown.

Trimming left V 5 bases short and J 1 base short, with 9 bases between. The CDR3 covers 15 residues. Germline V lookup: CDR1 LGHDT, CDR2 YNNKEL (reference sequence). Findings of the study overall: Older individuals had lower TCR beta diversity per million T cells (the decline was roughly linear). Strong correlation linked observed beta diversity and percent naive T cells.

Combining a sample-barcoded 5' primer with a J-beta primer mix, a second PCR ran for about 7 to 11 cycles. Every sample returned 2.5 million or more CDR3-containing paired-end reads. TCRdb recomputed calls from the 5' RACE reads with MiXCR, one row per CDR3 protein. The profile shows roughly 700,000 distinct CDR3 sequences, 49% of them singletons. The TCR was taken from a woman aged 55-69 years in good health. Sequences were obtained from blood. The gene calls are TRBV3-1 and TRBJ2-6; unclear D gene. CDR3 nucleotide sequence: TGTGCCAGCAGCAAAGCGCCTTCTGGGGCCAACGTCCTGACTTTC. Translated: CASSKAPSGANVLTF.